The 31 T cell receptor beta chains below come from one sample, sequenced in a study of T cell clonotyping in hematopoietic cell transplantation. The time point denotes: recipient sample about 28 days before transplant, after cytoreduction. This table comes from immunoSEQ multiplex PCR, and its TCRdb copy is limited to in-frame clones, with some not included. The sample yields some 13,000 clones, approximately 80% seen once. The sequencing used peripheral blood mononuclear cells, collected before stem cell transplant. These receptors all come from a man between 60 and 75 years old with acute myeloid leukemia. Some clones in this sample may be carry-over from other donors' samples.

The chain couples TRBV9 to TRBJ2-1; 9 bases agree with TRBD1. The CDR3 sequence is 13 residues long. Looked up from germline, CDR1 is SGDLS and CDR2 is YYNGEE. V shed 5 bases and J 8 bases; nucleotides not matched to a gene: 5. The CDR3, as DNA: TGTGCCAGCAGTAGGACAGGGGATTATGAGCAGTTCTTC. Translation: CASSRTGDYEQFF.

The CDR3 bases are TGCGCCAGCAGCTTGGGGGACGGCTATGGCTACACCTTC. The encoded protein is CASSLGDGYGYTF. This chain links TRBV5-1 with TRBJ1-2, with a weak D call TRBD1 (5 bases). CDR1 and CDR2 (germline): SGHRS, YFSETQ. Deletions cut 0 bases from V and 4 bases from J, with 7 bases between. The CDR3 is made up of 13 amino acids.

This clone is a singleton in its sample. V gene TRBV6-5 combines with J gene TRBJ1-1; possibly TRBD1 for D (6 bases). The V end lost 10 bases, the J end lost 0 bases, and 9 bases lay between the germline ends. This CDR3 comprises 12 residues. CDR1 is MNHEY, CDR2 SVGAGI, per germline. Written as DNA, the CDR3 is TGTGCCACCAGACAGGTGAACACTGAAGCTTTCTTT. It encodes CATRQVNTEAFF.

CDR3 nucleotides: TGTGCCAGCAGTTATAACGGGGGCGGACACACTGAAGCTTTCTTT. This sequence encodes CASSYNGGGHTEAFF. The rearrangement joins TRBV6-5 to TRBJ1-1, with D possibly TRBD1 on 6 matching bases. The germline gives CDR1 MNHEY, CDR2 SVGAGI. V lost 3 bases and J 3 bases, leaving 14 bases between the germline ends. The length of the CDR3 is 15 residues.

The gene calls are TRBV6-5 and TRBJ2-7; 8 bases are shared with TRBD1. The CDR3 length is 15 residues. V shed 0 bases and J 7 bases; nucleotides not matched to a gene: 8. The germline V gene encodes CDR1 MNHEY and CDR2 SVGAGI. The CDR3 reads CASSYSGQVGEEQYF. CDR3 DNA sequence: TGTGCCAGCAGTTACTCGGGACAGGTGGGGGAAGAGCAGTACTTC.

This sequence joins TRBV29-1 and TRBJ1-2; 7 bases match TRBD1. The germline gives CDR1 SQVTM, CDR2 ANQGSEA. V lost 6 bases, J lost 4 bases, and 17 bases stayed unmatched. The CDR3 has 16 residues. In nucleotides, the CDR3 is TGCAGCGTGGCTGCACCCGGGACAGATGGTAGCTATGGCTACACCTTC. Amino acids: CSVAAPGTDGSYGYTF.

The chain's CDR3 is CASSLWEGRGYTF. CDR3 nucleotides: TGTGCCAGCAGCCTTTGGGAGGGGAGAGGCTACACCTTC. The rearrangement links TRBV9 to TRBJ1-2, with D perhaps TRBD1 (5 bases). Per the germline V gene, CDR1 is SGDLS and CDR2 is YYNGEE. Trimming removed 4 bases at V and 8 bases at J, with 15 bases between. CDR3 length: 13 amino acids.

This clone was observed a handful of times. V gene TRBV30 combines with J gene TRBJ2-3; D remains unclear. Trimming left V 5 bases short and J 6 bases short, with 18 bases between. Germline CDR1 reads GTSNPN; CDR2 reads SVGIG (reference sequence). The CDR3 runs to 14 residues. The CDR3 bases are TGTGCCTGGCTCCAACTCGGGTTCGCGGATACGCAGTATTTT. This encodes CAWLQLGFADTQYF.

The chain is built from TRBV5-4 and TRBJ2-5; D is possibly TRBD1 (6 bases). Germline-derived CDR1 and CDR2 are SGHNT and YYREEE (reference sequence). This CDR3 has 16 amino acids. Trimming shortened V by 4 bases and J by 5 bases, and 21 bases separated the two germline ends. The CDR3, as DNA: TGTGCCAGCAGCACCCCCGGGACAAACATTGGGGAGACCCAGTACTTC. It specifies CASSTPGTNIGETQYF.

V gene TRBV25-1 combines with J gene TRBJ1-4; D is perhaps TRBD1 (5 bases). V shed 3 bases and J shed 7 bases, with 12 bases lying between them. The CDR3 is 14 residues long. Germline-derived CDR1 and CDR2 are MGHDK and SYGVNS. CDR3 nucleotide sequence: TGTGCCAGCAGTGATCAGGGCGTGGGTGAAAAACTGTTTTTT. This sequence encodes CASSDQGVGEKLFF.

The V and J genes are TRBV7-7 and TRBJ2-3, with no clear D. The germline V gene encodes CDR1 SSHAT and CDR2 FNYEAQ (reference sequence). The CDR3 contains 13 residues. Trimming took off 1 base at V and 0 bases at J, with 2 bases between the two ends. The CDR3: CASSLESTDTQYF. In nucleotides, the CDR3 is TGTGCCAGCAGCTTAGAAAGCACAGATACGCAGTATTTT.

The chain is built from TRBV2 and TRBJ1-2; no firm D call. Germline V gene lookup returns CDR1 SNHLY and CDR2 FYNNEI. Trimming left V 6 bases short and J 5 bases short, with 22 bases between. This CDR3 has 16 amino acids. CDR3 DNA sequence: TGTGCCAGCAGACTAGCTCGTGAGGCAGAAGAGTATGGCTACACCTTC. Amino acids: CASRLAREAEEYGYTF.

The chain carries TRBV5-4 and TRBJ2-2; 16 nucleotides align to TRBD2. The CDR3 is made up of 18 amino acids. J gave up 4 bases and V 5 bases, and 8 bases lay outside the gene matches. In germline, CDR1 is SGHNT, CDR2 YYREEE (reference sequence). This CDR3 reads CASRPGLAGGQGTGELFF. The CDR3 region has the DNA TGTGCCAGCAGGCCGGGACTAGCGGGGGGGCAGGGCACCGGGGAGCTGTTTTTT.

This clone came up once. V usage is TRBV30 and J usage is TRBJ1-5, with a tentative D call TRBD1 (6 bases). Per the germline V gene, CDR1 is GTSNPN and CDR2 is SVGIG (reference sequence). This CDR3 is built from 13 residues. The germline V and J ends were trimmed by 0 bases and 4 bases, with 7 bases remaining between them. The CDR3: CAWSVQGNQPQHF. The CDR3 bases are TGTGCCTGGAGTGTACAGGGAAATCAGCCCCAGCATTTT.

A single count supports this clone. V gene TRBV6-6 combines with J gene TRBJ2-7; either TRBD1 or TRBD2 may supply D (6 bases each). Trimming left V 7 bases short and J 7 bases short, with 17 bases between. This CDR3 region has 13 residues. Germline loops: CDR1 MNHNY, CDR2 SVGAGI (reference sequence). As DNA, the CDR3 is TGTGCCAGCAATGGGTTAGTAGGGGGGGAGCAGTACTTC. It codes for CASNGLVGGEQYF.

V usage is TRBV4-3 and J usage is TRBJ1-1; TRBD1 matches at 9 bases. V dropped 0 bases and J dropped 3; count of bases not matched to a gene: 5. The germline CDR1 and CDR2 sequences are LGHNA and YSLEER. This CDR3 is 16 amino acids long. CDR3: CASSQDETGGYTEAFF. DNA of the CDR3: TGCGCCAGCAGCCAAGATGAAACAGGGGGCTACACTGAAGCTTTCTTT.

The chain joins TRBV19 to TRBJ2-5; D gene uncertain. Per germline, CDR1 LNHDA and CDR2 SQIVND (reference sequence). With 5 bases removed from V and 5 bases from J, the gap between germline ends came to 12 bases. The CDR3 runs 13 residues. CDR3 nucleotide sequence: TGTGCCAGTAGTGCAGACTCTCAGGAGACCCAGTACTTC. Amino acid sequence: CASSADSQETQYF.

J is TRBJ1-1 and V is TRBV2; D perhaps matches TRBD1 (6 bases). The CDR3 consists of 13 residues. The germline V gene has CDR1 SNHLY and CDR2 FYNNEI. Trimming took off 4 bases at V and 11 bases at J, with 17 bases between the two ends. The CDR3 loop reads CASSVMGGRSAFF. The CDR3 bases are TGTGCCAGCAGTGTAATGGGGGGGCGAAGCGCTTTCTTT.

This rearrangement joins TRBV29-1 to TRBJ1-2; a weak D match, TRBD1 (6 bases). Trimming pared 6 bases from V and 6 bases from J, leaving 23 bases between. Germline assignment: CDR1 SQVTM and CDR2 ANQGSEA. This CDR3 comprises 15 residues. The CDR3 loop is CSVFVPGDRENGYTF. CDR3 in DNA: TGCAGCGTCTTCGTTCCAGGGGATCGGGAGAATGGCTACACCTTC. The full variable domain, its missing parts supplied by reference TRBV29-1 and TRBJ1-2, is SAVISQKPSRDICQRGTSLTIQCQVDSQVTMMFWYRQQPGQSLTLIATANQGSEATYESGFVIDKFPISRPNLTFSTLTVSNMSPEDSSIYLCSVFVPGDRENGYTFGSGTRLTVV.

The chain joins TRBV7-6 to TRBJ2-3; D may match TRBD1 or TRBD2 (5 bases each). The CDR3 extends over 13 amino acids. Trimming took 3 bases from V and 4 from J, leaving 8 bases between them. CDR1 is SGHVS and CDR2 is FNYEAQ in the germline V gene. DNA for the CDR3: TGTGCCAGCAGCTTTCAGGGAGCAGATACGCAGTATTTT. Translated, it gives CASSFQGADTQYF.

The chain combines TRBV29-1 with TRBJ1-1; no clear D gene. Germline V CDR1 and CDR2: SQVTM, ANQGSEA. The CDR3 spans 13 residues. The V end was cut by 1 base, the J end by 11 bases, with 17 bases between. This chain's CDR3 is CSVEVPGSYGAFF. The CDR3 nucleotides read TGCAGCGTTGAAGTTCCCGGCTCCTATGGGGCTTTCTTT.

The chain employs TRBV7-2 and TRBJ1-2, with TRBD1 as a possible D gene (5 bases). Between the trimmed V and J ends, which lost 0 bases and 4 bases, there was a span of 15 bases. CDR3 size: 16 residues. CDR1 is SGHTA, CDR2 FQGNSA, per germline. The CDR3 DNA reads TGTGCCAGCAGCTTAGCCGGCGGGACGGTTTCCTATGGCTACACCTTC. Translation: CASSLAGGTVSYGYTF.

The chain uses TRBV6-5 and TRBJ1-1; no firm D call. Trimming left V 6 bases short and J 7 bases short, with 15 bases between. CDR1 is MNHEY, CDR2 SVGAGI, per germline. The CDR3 totals 13 residues. The CDR3: CASRLQSHREAFF. In nucleotides, the CDR3 is TGTGCCAGCAGATTGCAGAGCCATCGTGAAGCTTTCTTT.

The V gene is TRBV7-3, the J gene TRBJ2-5, with D uncertain. CDR3 length: 14 residues. The germline V gene has CDR1 SGHTA and CDR2 FQGTGA. The V end lost 1 base, the J end lost 0 bases, and 6 bases lay between the germline ends. CDR3 in DNA: TGTGCCAGCAGCTTAAGCGGTTACCAAGAGACCCAGTACTTC. Translated: CASSLSGYQETQYF.

This clone was observed a handful of times. V usage is TRBV2 and J usage is TRBJ2-5, with a weak D call TRBD1 (6 bases). The CDR3 is made up of 15 amino acids. Per germline, CDR1 SNHLY and CDR2 FYNNEI. V lost 6 bases and J lost 3, with 17 bases in between. The CDR3 DNA follows: TGTGCCAGCAGGAGTATGGACAGCTCCAAAGAGACCCAGTACTTC. Its protein product is CASRSMDSSKETQYF.

This chain links TRBV30 with TRBJ2-2, with TRBD1 identical over 8 bases. In germline, CDR1 is GTSNPN, CDR2 SVGIG (reference sequence). The length of the CDR3 is 15 residues. V shed 2 bases, J shed 3 bases, and the junction held 5 bases outside the gene matches. In nucleotides, the CDR3 is TGTGCCTGGAGTTTTCCGGGACAGGACACCGGGGAGCTGTTTTTT. Encoded protein: CAWSFPGQDTGELFF.

The chain carries TRBV9 and TRBJ2-7; 9 positions match TRBD2. V trimming: 4 bases; J trimming: 6 bases; junction bases outside the gene matches: 5. The CDR3 covers 13 residues. Per germline, CDR1 SGDLS and CDR2 YYNGEE. The CDR3 DNA reads TGTGCCAGCAGCCCATCTAGCGGGGCCGAGCAGTACTTC. It specifies CASSPSSGAEQYF.

The table lists this clone with a few counts. The gene calls are TRBV9 and TRBJ2-5; TRBD2 aligns across 7 bases. The CDR3 is 16 residues long. J gave up 1 base and V 3 bases, and 9 bases lay outside the gene matches. The germline CDR1 and CDR2 sequences are SGDLS and YYNGEE. CDR3 region: CASSGEGSPTQETQYF. As DNA, the CDR3 is TGTGCCAGCAGCGGGGAGGGTAGTCCAACCCAAGAGACCCAGTACTTC.

This clone was seen only once. This CDR3 reads CASLPGLAGGKANTGELFF. CDR3 nucleotide sequence: TGTGCCAGTCTCCCGGGACTAGCGGGAGGTAAGGCGAACACCGGGGAGCTGTTTTTT. V is TRBV28 and J is TRBJ2-2; 15 nucleotides align to TRBD2. CDR3 length: 19 residues. V trimming: 9 bases; J trimming: 0 bases; junction bases outside the gene matches: 11. CDR1 is MDHEN and CDR2 is SYDVKM in the germline V gene.

V usage is TRBV5-1 and J usage is TRBJ2-7; 7 nucleotides match TRBD2. CDR3 length equals 15 residues. The V gene end was trimmed by 0 bases and the J gene end by 3 bases; junction bases not matched to a gene: 6. Germline V gene lookup returns CDR1 SGHRS and CDR2 YFSETQ. CDR3 sequence reads: CASSLEGGKYYEQYF. The CDR3 nucleotides are TGCGCCAGCAGCTTGGAGGGAGGGAAGTACTACGAGCAGTACTTC.

The rearrangement uses TRBV19 and TRBJ1-3, with D possibly matching TRBD1 (5 bases). The V end was cut by 5 bases, the J end by 1 base, with 9 bases between. Per germline, CDR1 LNHDA and CDR2 SQIVND (reference sequence). CDR3 length: 14 amino acids. DNA of the CDR3: TGTGCCAGTAGTCGGGGGGATTCTGGAAACACCATATATTTT. It is translated as CASSRGDSGNTIYF. Combining the CDR3 with reference TRBV19 and TRBJ1-3 gives the whole variable domain DGGITQSPKYLFRKEGQNVTLSCEQNLNHDAMYWYRQDPGQGLRLIYYSQIVNDFQKGDIAEGYSVSREKKESFPLTVTSAQKNPTAFYLCASSRGDSGNTIYFGEGSWLTVV.